The rows below give T cell receptor beta chains drawn from one sample of a study of cytomegalovirus exposure and HLA in healthy donors. Clones were read by immunoSEQ multiplex PCR, and TCRdb kept only the in-frame ones, dropping some. The table has over 150,000 clones, approximately 85% seen once. Input material: PBMCs. Receptors were obtained from a man aged 25-45 years in good health and CMV-seropositive. CDR3s include the opening cysteine and the closing phenylalanine or tryptophan. The D gene is left open where the match is weak. Rows give clone size only sometimes, using once, few, many, or a class for an expanded clone.

clone size: .; V gene: TRBV19; D gene: .; J gene: TRBJ1-2; CDR3 DNA: TGTGCCAGTAGTTGGCGCGTTTCGGGCTATGGCTACACCTTC; CDR3 protein: CASSWRVSGYGYTF
clone size: .; V gene: TRBV7-9; D gene: .; J gene: TRBJ1-3; CDR3 DNA: TGTGCCAGCAGCTTAAACACATTCTCTGGAAACACCATATATTTT; CDR3 protein: CASSLNTFSGNTIYF
clone size: .; V gene: TRBV19; D gene: TRBD2; J gene: TRBJ2-4; CDR3 DNA: TGTGCCAGTAGTATAGTTCACCGGGGGGGAGACGGGGCCAAAAACATTCAGTACTTC; CDR3 protein: CASSIVHRGGDGAKNIQYF
clone size: .; V gene: TRBV9; D gene: .; J gene: TRBJ1-1; CDR3 DNA: TGTGCCAGCAGCGCACACAGGGAAGGAATCACTGAAGCTTTCTTT; CDR3 protein: CASSAHREGITEAFF
clone size: .; V gene: TRBV7-3; D gene: .; J gene: TRBJ2-6; CDR3 DNA: TGTGCCAGCAGCTTATACGGACAGTCTGGGACCAACGTCCTGACTTTC; CDR3 protein: CASSLYGQSGTNVLTF
clone size: .; V gene: TRBV19; D gene: .; J gene: TRBJ1-2; CDR3 DNA: TGTGCCAGTAGTATCAGGGACTCTAACTATGGCTACACCTTC; CDR3 protein: CASSIRDSNYGYTF
clone size: once; V gene: TRBV15; D gene: .; J gene: TRBJ1-4; CDR3 DNA: TGTGCCACCAGCAGAGAAGATTGGGGGGTTAATGAAAAACTGTTTTTT; CDR3 protein: CATSREDWGVNEKLFF
clone size: .; V gene: TRBV28; D gene: .; J gene: TRBJ1-1; CDR3 DNA: TGTGCCAGCAGTTTACGCTTCGGGGATGAAGCTTTCTTT; CDR3 protein: CASSLRFGDEAFF
clone size: once; V gene: TRBV19; D gene: TRBD1; J gene: TRBJ1-2; CDR3 DNA: TGTGCCAGTAGTCGCTTTCAACCGGGACAGGGTAATACCTTC; CDR3 protein: CASSRFQPGQGNTF
clone size: .; V gene: TRBV7-8; D gene: TRBD1; J gene: TRBJ1-4; CDR3 DNA: TGTGCCAGCAGCGGGACAGCCAATGAAAAACTGTTTTTT; CDR3 protein: CASSGTANEKLFF
clone size: once; V gene: TRBV15; D gene: .; J gene: TRBJ2-2; CDR3 DNA: TGTGCCACCAGCAGAGATCCGGGGAACACCGGGGAGCTGTTTTTT; CDR3 protein: CATSRDPGNTGELFF
clone size: .; V gene: TRBV6-5; D gene: TRBD1; J gene: TRBJ1-1; CDR3 DNA: TGTGCCAGCAGTCCAGGGGGCGCGGGGAACACTGAAGCTTTCTTT; CDR3 protein: CASSPGGAGNTEAFF
clone size: once; V gene: TRBV7-9; D gene: .; J gene: TRBJ2-2; CDR3 DNA: TGTGCCAGCAGCCCGACAGAGAACACCGGGGAGCTGTTTTTT; CDR3 protein: CASSPTENTGELFF
clone size: once; V gene: TRBV6-4; D gene: TRBD1; J gene: TRBJ2-3; CDR3 DNA: TGTGCCAGCAGTGACCGAAACAGGGGCACGCAGTATTTT; CDR3 protein: CASSDRNRGTQYF
clone size: .; V gene: TRBV11-1; D gene: TRBD1; J gene: TRBJ2-3; CDR3 DNA: TGTGCCAGCAGCACCGGGACAGCGCAGGGAGATACGCAGTATTTT; CDR3 protein: CASSTGTAQGDTQYF
clone size: .; V gene: TRBV2; D gene: .; J gene: TRBJ2-1; CDR3 DNA: TGTGCCAGCAGTGAAGGAGCGAGCTCCTACAATGAGCAGTTCTTC; CDR3 protein: CASSEGASSYNEQFF
clone size: .; V gene: TRBV19; D gene: .; J gene: TRBJ1-5; CDR3 DNA: TGTGCCAGTAGTATAGGTCTAGCTTTGAATAGCAATCAGCCCCAGCATTTT; CDR3 protein: CASSIGLALNSNQPQHF
clone size: .; V gene: TRBV6-5; D gene: TRBD1; J gene: TRBJ1-1; CDR3 DNA: TGTGCCAGCAGGGATGGACAGGGAAACACTGAAGCTTTCTTT; CDR3 protein: CASRDGQGNTEAFF
clone size: .; V gene: TRBV7-9; D gene: .; J gene: TRBJ2-5; CDR3 DNA: TGTGCCAGCAGCTGGCGGACTAACCAAGAGACCCAGTACTTC; CDR3 protein: CASSWRTNQETQYF
clone size: .; V gene: TRBV7-6; D gene: TRBD1; J gene: TRBJ1-1; CDR3 DNA: TGTGCCAGCAGCTTAGCACAGGGGGAATGGGCTGAAGCTTTCTTT; CDR3 protein: CASSLAQGEWAEAFF
clone size: .; V gene: TRBV11-3; D gene: TRBD2; J gene: TRBJ2-2; CDR3 DNA: TGTGCCAGCAGGGGGACTAGCGGGAGGGCCGGGGAGCTGTTTTTT; CDR3 protein: CASRGTSGRAGELFF
clone size: .; V gene: TRBV6-6; D gene: TRBD2; J gene: TRBJ2-1; CDR3 DNA: TGTGCCAGCAGTTACTCCCGGACTAGCAGGAATGAGCAGTTCTTC; CDR3 protein: CASSYSRTSRNEQFF
clone size: .; V gene: TRBV5-4; D gene: .; J gene: TRBJ2-3; CDR3 DNA: TGTGCCAGCAGCTTGGGTGGCGGGCGCACAGATACGCAGTATTTT; CDR3 protein: CASSLGGGRTDTQYF
clone size: once; V gene: TRBV27; D gene: .; J gene: TRBJ2-7; CDR3 DNA: TGTGCCAGCAGCCCCTCGTGGAGTTACGAGCAGTACTTC; CDR3 protein: CASSPSWSYEQYF
clone size: .; V gene: TRBV5-4; D gene: TRBD1; J gene: TRBJ2-2; CDR3 DNA: TGTGCCAGCAGCTTTGAGACAGGGTGGACCGGGGAGCTGTTTTTT; CDR3 protein: CASSFETGWTGELFF
clone size: once; V gene: TRBV7-9; D gene: .; J gene: TRBJ1-1; CDR3 DNA: TGTGCCAGCAGCTTAGGGGGGGGCACAAACACTGAAGCTTTCTTT; CDR3 protein: CASSLGGGTNTEAFF
clone size: .; V gene: TRBV5-4; D gene: .; J gene: TRBJ2-4; CDR3 DNA: TGTGCCAGCAGCTTGGTAGGGACGGGGGACATTCAGTACTTC; CDR3 protein: CASSLVGTGDIQYF
clone size: .; V gene: TRBV15; D gene: TRBD2; J gene: TRBJ2-1; CDR3 DNA: TGTGCCACCAGCCCCGGGACTAGCGTGGGATTCGCCTCCTACAATGAGCAGTTCTTC; CDR3 protein: CATSPGTSVGFASYNEQFF
clone size: .; V gene: TRBV6-1; D gene: TRBD1; J gene: TRBJ1-2; CDR3 DNA: TGTGCCAGCATCCTCCGGGACAGGGAAGGCTACACCTTC; CDR3 protein: CASILRDREGYTF
clone size: .; V gene: TRBV27; D gene: .; J gene: TRBJ1-5; CDR3 DNA: TGTGCCAGCAGCTTATTTCATAATCAGCCCCAGCATTTT; CDR3 protein: CASSLFHNQPQHF
clone size: .; V gene: TRBV5-1; D gene: TRBD2; J gene: TRBJ2-3; CDR3 DNA: TGCGCCAGCAGCTTGAGCCAAGCGGGAGCAGGCACGCAGTATTTT; CDR3 protein: CASSLSQAGAGTQYF
clone size: .; V gene: TRBV15; D gene: .; J gene: TRBJ2-1; CDR3 DNA: TGTGCCACCAGCAGAGATCTCCGGACTATGGGAGATGAGCAGTTCTTC; CDR3 protein: CATSRDLRTMGDEQFF
clone size: .; V gene: TRBV19; D gene: TRBD1; J gene: TRBJ1-2; CDR3 DNA: TGTGCCATTAGCCGGGACAGGGGAATGGGCTACACCTTC; CDR3 protein: CAISRDRGMGYTF
clone size: .; V gene: TRBV5-4; D gene: TRBD1; J gene: TRBJ2-2; CDR3 DNA: TGTGCCAGCAGCTCCGGGACAGCTAACACCGGGGAGCTGTTTTTT; CDR3 protein: CASSSGTANTGELFF
clone size: .; V gene: TRBV14; D gene: TRBD2; J gene: TRBJ2-4; CDR3 DNA: TGTGCCAGCAGCCAAGACTCTAGCGGGGACCTAGCCAAAAACATTCAGTACTTC; CDR3 protein: CASSQDSSGDLAKNIQYF
clone size: .; V gene: TRBV13; D gene: TRBD2; J gene: TRBJ2-3; CDR3 DNA: TGTGCCAGCAGCTCGGGACTAGCGGGTTGGGGCACAGATACGCAGTATTTT; CDR3 protein: CASSSGLAGWGTDTQYF
clone size: .; V gene: TRBV12-5; D gene: TRBD1; J gene: TRBJ1-2; CDR3 DNA: TGTGCTAGTGGTTTGAAGGCAGGGGGTTACTTCTATGGCTACACCTTC; CDR3 protein: CASGLKAGGYFYGYTF
clone size: few; V gene: TRBV5-4; D gene: .; J gene: TRBJ2-5; CDR3 DNA: TGTGCCAGCAGCTTGGGAAGGGGGGGGGTCCAAGAGACCCAGTACTTC; CDR3 protein: CASSLGRGGVQETQYF
clone size: .; V gene: TRBV7-9; D gene: .; J gene: TRBJ2-6; CDR3 DNA: TGTGCCAGCAGCTTCTCGGGGACTGGGGCCAACGTCCTGACTTTC; CDR3 protein: CASSFSGTGANVLTF
clone size: .; V gene: TRBV30; D gene: .; J gene: TRBJ2-3; CDR3 DNA: TGTGCCTGGAGTGGTTACAGGGTCACAGATACGCAGTATTTT; CDR3 protein: CAWSGYRVTDTQYF
clone size: .; V gene: TRBV6-5; D gene: .; J gene: TRBJ2-2; CDR3 DNA: TGTGCCAGCAGTTACGTCCTAGCCAACACCGGGGAGCTGTTTTTT; CDR3 protein: CASSYVLANTGELFF
clone size: once; V gene: TRBV29-1; D gene: TRBD1; J gene: TRBJ1-2; CDR3 DNA: TGCAGCGTTCTTCCGGGACAGGGACGAGGCTACACCTTC; CDR3 protein: CSVLPGQGRGYTF
clone size: .; V gene: TRBV11-2; D gene: TRBD2; J gene: TRBJ2-1; CDR3 DNA: TGTGCCAGCAGCTTGGGGACTAGCGGGTACGATGAGCAGTTCTTC; CDR3 protein: CASSLGTSGYDEQFF
clone size: once; V gene: TRBV28; D gene: TRBD1; J gene: TRBJ1-2; CDR3 DNA: TGTGCCAGCAGTTTAGGCAACGAGGGACAGACTAACTATGGCTACACCTTC; CDR3 protein: CASSLGNEGQTNYGYTF
clone size: .; V gene: TRBV27; D gene: TRBD2; J gene: TRBJ2-5; CDR3 DNA: TGTGCCAGCAGTCCACGGACTAGCGGGATCGTGGGAACCCAGTACTTC; CDR3 protein: CASSPRTSGIVGTQYF
clone size: .; V gene: TRBV4-1; D gene: TRBD1; J gene: TRBJ2-4; CDR3 DNA: TGCGCCAGCAGCCAAGACTGGGACAGTTACAAAAACATTCAGTACTTC; CDR3 protein: CASSQDWDSYKNIQYF
clone size: few; V gene: TRBV7-2; D gene: .; J gene: TRBJ1-1; CDR3 DNA: TGTGCCAGCAGCTTAGCGGGGGGGGTCGCTGAAGCTTTCTTT; CDR3 protein: CASSLAGGVAEAFF
clone size: .; V gene: TRBV11-3; D gene: TRBD2; J gene: TRBJ2-7; CDR3 DNA: TGTGCCAGCAGCTCCGGCGGGAGCCCCTACGAGCAGTACTTC; CDR3 protein: CASSSGGSPYEQYF
clone size: .; V gene: TRBV2; D gene: TRBD2; J gene: TRBJ2-1; CDR3 DNA: TGTGCCAGCACCACCAAGCGCGGGAGTGCGAATGAGCAGTTCTTC; CDR3 protein: CASTTKRGSANEQFF
clone size: .; V gene: TRBV7-8; D gene: .; J gene: TRBJ2-3; CDR3 DNA: TGTGCCAGCAGCCCCAACCGGGGGGATACGCAGTATTTT; CDR3 protein: CASSPNRGDTQYF
clone size: .; V gene: TRBV5-1; D gene: TRBD1; J gene: TRBJ1-1; CDR3 DNA: TGCGCCAGCAGCCCAGTCCCGGGACAGGGTTCAGGCACTGAGGCTTTCTTT; CDR3 protein: CASSPVPGQGSGTEAFF
clone size: .; V gene: TRBV5-1; D gene: .; J gene: TRBJ1-1; CDR3 DNA: TGCGCCAGCAGCTTGAGTGGGAGAGACACTGAAGCTTTCTTT; CDR3 protein: CASSLSGRDTEAFF